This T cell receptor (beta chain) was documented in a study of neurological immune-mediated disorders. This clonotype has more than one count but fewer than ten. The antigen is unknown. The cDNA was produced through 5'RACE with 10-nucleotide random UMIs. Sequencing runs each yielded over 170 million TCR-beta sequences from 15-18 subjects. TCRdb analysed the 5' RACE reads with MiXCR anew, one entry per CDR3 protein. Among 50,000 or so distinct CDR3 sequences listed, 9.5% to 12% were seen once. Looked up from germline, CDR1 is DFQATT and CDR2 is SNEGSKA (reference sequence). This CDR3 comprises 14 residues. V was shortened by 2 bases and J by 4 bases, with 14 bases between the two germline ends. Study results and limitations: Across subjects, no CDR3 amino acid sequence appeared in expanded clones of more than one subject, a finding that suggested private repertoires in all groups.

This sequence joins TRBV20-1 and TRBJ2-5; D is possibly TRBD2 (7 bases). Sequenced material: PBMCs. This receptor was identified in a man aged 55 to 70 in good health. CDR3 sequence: CSARRGRGGETQYF. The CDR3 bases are TGCAGTGCTAGACGGGGGAGGGGGGGAGAGACCCAGTACTTC.